The TCR beta chain described here comes from a study of blood T cell repertoires in COVID-19. About the study: Sample material is recorded as cDNA or gDNA derived from T cells, B-cell-depleted T cells, or PBMCs.

Germline V gene lookup returns CDR1 LGHNA and CDR2 YSLEER. V dropped 0 bases and J dropped 0 bases, with 6 bases sitting between them. The CDR3 has 15 residues. Across 24 US areas, participants ranged in age from roughly 18 to 95 years. Cohorts were determined from participant-reported clinical history. What the recovered Cohort 3 donors had was two negative PCRs, clearance, or symptom resolution. Assay: immunoSEQ multiplex PCR; the TCRdb copy retains only in-frame clones and omits some. This table holds fewer than 600,000 clones, approximately 87% found once. The sequenced sample consisted of PBMCs or T cells enriched from blood (not recorded which). The sequence came from a woman between 40 and 50 years old who had recovered from COVID-19. The chain is built from TRBV4-3 and TRBJ1-5; D is undetermined. In DNA, the CDR3 is TGCGCCAGCAGCCAAGATCCCTATAGCAATCAGCCCCAGCATTTT. Translation: CASSQDPYSNQPQHF.